This entry is about one T cell receptor (beta chain). The antigen is not known. This specimen comes from a study of breast tumors, draining lymph nodes, adjacent tissues. Findings and caveats of the study: Luminal-like breast cancer showed significantly higher tumor–nontumor repertoire similarity than basal-like. Tumor repertoires ranked between lymph nodes and nontumor tissue in diversity, with V and J gene preferences.

A single record per CDR3 protein comes from TCRdb applying MiXCR to the multiplex PCR reads. Of around 100,000 distinct CDR3 sequences detected, around 21% appear once; the ten largest clones hold less than 1.5%. Axillary draining lymph nodes of breast cancer patients supplied the node samples. The V end was cut by 3 bases, the J end by 2 bases, with 7 bases between. The germline V gene encodes CDR1 SGHVS and CDR2 FNYEAQ. CDR3 length: 13 amino acids. Sequencing input: axillary lymph node tissue. This chain links TRBV7-6 with TRBJ2-5; no clear D gene. The sequence came from a female donor with breast cancer. Some clones in this sample may be carry-over from other donors' samples. The DNA of the CDR3 is TGTGCCAGCAGCTTTTCGCGGCAAGAGACCCAGTACTTC. Amino acids: CASSFSRQETQYF.